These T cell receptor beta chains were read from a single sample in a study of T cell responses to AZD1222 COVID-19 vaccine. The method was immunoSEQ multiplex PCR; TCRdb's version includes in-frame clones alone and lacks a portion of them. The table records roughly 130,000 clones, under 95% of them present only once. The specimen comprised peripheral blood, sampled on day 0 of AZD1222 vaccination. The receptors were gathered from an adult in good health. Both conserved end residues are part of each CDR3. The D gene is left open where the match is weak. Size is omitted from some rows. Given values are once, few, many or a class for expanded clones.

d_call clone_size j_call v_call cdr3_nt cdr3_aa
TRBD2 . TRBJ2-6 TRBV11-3 TGTGCCAGCAGCCCCGATCCGACTAGCGGGATGCTGGGGGCCAACGTCCTGACTTTC CASSPDPTSGMLGANVLTF
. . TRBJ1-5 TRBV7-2 TGTGCCAGCAGCATCCTCAACGCGCCCCAGCATTTT CASSILNAPQHF
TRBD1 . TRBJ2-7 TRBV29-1 TGCAGCACCACAGGGGAGAACGACTACGAGCAGTACTTC CSTTGENDYEQYF
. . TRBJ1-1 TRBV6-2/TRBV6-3 TGTGCCAGCAGTTACCCCTCTGGGCGGCCTGAAGCTTTCTTT CASSYPSGRPEAFF
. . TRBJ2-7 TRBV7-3 TGTGCCAGCAGCTTTCAGGGGGGCGACTACGAGCAGTACTTC CASSFQGGDYEQYF
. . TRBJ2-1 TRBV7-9 TGTGCCAGCATTAGGTCGGGGAGCTCCTACAATGAGCAGTTCTTC CASIRSGSSYNEQFF
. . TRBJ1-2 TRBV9 TGTGCCAGCAGCGCGGACAGCTATCACTATGGCTACACCTTC CASSADSYHYGYTF
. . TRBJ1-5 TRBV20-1 TGCAGTGCTTCCGACGGTCAGCCCCAGCATTTT CSASDGQPQHF
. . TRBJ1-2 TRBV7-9 TGTGCCAGCAGCGTGGGCAGGGAGGATGGCTACACCTTC CASSVGREDGYTF
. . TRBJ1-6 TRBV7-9 TGTGCCAGCAGCTTGCAAAGCAATTCACCCCTCCACTTT CASSLQSNSPLHF
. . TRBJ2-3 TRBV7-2 TGTGCCAGCAGCCGGAACACAGATACGCAGTATTTT CASSRNTDTQYF
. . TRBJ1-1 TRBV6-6 TGTGCCAGCAGACAGAAGACTGAAGCTTTCTTT CASRQKTEAFF
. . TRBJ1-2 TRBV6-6 TGTGCCAGCGCTTCCGGGCCACTTCGCGGCTACACCTTC CASASGPLRGYTF
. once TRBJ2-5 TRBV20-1 TGCAGCTATTCCTTGTGGGAGACCCAGTACTTC CSYSLWETQYF
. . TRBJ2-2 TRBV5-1 TGCGCCAGCAGCGTCGTTGGGCCCTCGGCCACCGGGGAGCTGTTTTTT CASSVVGPSATGELFF
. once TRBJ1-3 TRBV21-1 TGTGCCAGGGGAGGACAGGGCCCTACGGCGGACACCATATATTTT CARGGQGPTADTIYF
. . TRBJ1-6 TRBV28 TGTGCCAGCAGTTCGGATAATTCCGTAATTTCACCCCTCCACTTT CASSSDNSVISPLHF
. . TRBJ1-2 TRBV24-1 TGTGCCACCAGTCCTGCAGGATTGGGGAGCTACACCTTC CATSPAGLGSYTF
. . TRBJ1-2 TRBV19 TGTGCCAGTAGTGTAACAGGTGGAGGGGGCTACACCTTC CASSVTGGGGYTF
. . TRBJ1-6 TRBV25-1 TGTGCCAGCAACAGGGTCGGGTCACCCCTCCACTTT CASNRVGSPLHF
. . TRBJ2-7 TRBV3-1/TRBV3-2 TGTGCCAGCAGCCAAGAAGGTGCAGGGACACACTCCTACGAGCAGTACTTC CASSQEGAGTHSYEQYF
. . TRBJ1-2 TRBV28 TGTGCCAGCACCCTCGGACGGGTCTATGGCTACACCTTC CASTLGRVYGYTF
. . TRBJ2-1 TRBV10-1 TGCGCCAGCACGGCGGCTAGCTCCTACAATGAGCAGTTCTTC CASTAASSYNEQFF
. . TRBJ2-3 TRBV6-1 TGTGCCAGCAGTGAAGCGGTAGGGGGAGAAGATACGCAGTATTTT CASSEAVGGEDTQYF
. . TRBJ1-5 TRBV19 TGTGCCATCGCCGGAAGGGGCAATCAGCCCCAGCATTTT CAIAGRGNQPQHF
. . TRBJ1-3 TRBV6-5 TGTGCCAGCAGTATGGGGGCCGGAAACACCATATATTTT CASSMGAGNTIYF
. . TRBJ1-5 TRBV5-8 TGTGCCAGCAGCTCCCTTGGGTCGGGCTATAGCAATCAGCCCCAGCATTTT CASSSLGSGYSNQPQHF
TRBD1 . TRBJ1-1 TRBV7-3 TGTGCCAGCAGCATCACAGGGGGCGCGGCTGAAGCTTTCTTT CASSITGGAAEAFF
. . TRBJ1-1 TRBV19 TGTGCCAGTAGTACCATCAGCAGTAACCTCTTT CASSTISSNLF
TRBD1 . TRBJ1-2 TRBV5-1 TGCGCCAGCAGCTTGTTCGGCGGGACAGGGATGAGGTCTAACTATGGCTACACCTTC CASSLFGGTGMRSNYGYTF